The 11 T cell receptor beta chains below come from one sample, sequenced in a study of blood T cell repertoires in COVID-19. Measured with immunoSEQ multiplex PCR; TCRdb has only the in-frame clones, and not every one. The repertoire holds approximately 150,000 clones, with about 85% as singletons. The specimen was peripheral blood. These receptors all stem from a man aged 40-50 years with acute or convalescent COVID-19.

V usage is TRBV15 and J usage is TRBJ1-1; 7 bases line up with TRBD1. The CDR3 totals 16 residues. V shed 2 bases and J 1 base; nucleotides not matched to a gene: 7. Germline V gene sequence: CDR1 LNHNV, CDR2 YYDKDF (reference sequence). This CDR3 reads CATSRYAGTANTEAFF. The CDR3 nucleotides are TGTGCCACCAGCAGATACGCCGGGACAGCGAACACTGAAGCTTTCTTT.

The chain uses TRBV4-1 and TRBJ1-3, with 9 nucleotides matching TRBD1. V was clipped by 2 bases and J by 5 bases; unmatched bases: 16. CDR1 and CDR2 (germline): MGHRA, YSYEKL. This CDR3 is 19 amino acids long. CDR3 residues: CASSQTPGQGFTERNTIYF. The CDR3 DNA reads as TGCGCCAGCAGCCAAACTCCGGGACAGGGTTTTACAGAACGAAACACCATATATTTT.

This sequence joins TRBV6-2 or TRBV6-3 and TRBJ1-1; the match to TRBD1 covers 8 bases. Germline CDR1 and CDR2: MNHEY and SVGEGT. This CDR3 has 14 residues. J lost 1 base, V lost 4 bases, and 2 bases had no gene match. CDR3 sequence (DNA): TGTGCCAGCAGTTTTGACAGGGGGAACACTGAAGCTTTCTTT. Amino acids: CASSFDRGNTEAFF.

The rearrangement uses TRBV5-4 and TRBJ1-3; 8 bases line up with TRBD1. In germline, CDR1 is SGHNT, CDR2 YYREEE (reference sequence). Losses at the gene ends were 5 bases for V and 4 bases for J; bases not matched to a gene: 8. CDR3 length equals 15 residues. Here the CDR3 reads CASSRQGLGGNTIYF. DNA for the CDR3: TGTGCCAGCAGTAGACAGGGGTTAGGAGGAAACACCATATATTTT. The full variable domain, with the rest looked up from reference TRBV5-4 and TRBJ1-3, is ETGVTQSPTHLIKTRGQQVTLRCSSQSGHNTVSWYQQALGQGPQFIFQYYREEENGRGNFPPRFSGLQFPNYSSELNVNALELDDSALYLCASSRQGLGGNTIYFGEGSWLTVV.

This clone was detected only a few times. The CDR3 here is CASRDRDRVTEAFF. For the CDR3, the DNA is TGTGCCAGCAGGGACCGGGACAGGGTCACTGAAGCTTTCTTT. The rearrangement joins TRBV28 to TRBJ1-1; 9 bases match TRBD1. Germline lookup yields CDR1 MDHEN and CDR2 SYDVKM. The CDR3 extends over 14 amino acids. The V segment lost 6 bases and the J segment 4 bases; nucleotides outside the gene matches: 6.

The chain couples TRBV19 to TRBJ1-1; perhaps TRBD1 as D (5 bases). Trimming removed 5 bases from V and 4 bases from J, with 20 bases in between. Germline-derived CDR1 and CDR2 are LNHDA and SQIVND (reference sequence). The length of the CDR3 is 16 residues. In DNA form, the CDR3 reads TGTGCCAGTAGTGGAGACAAGGGAGGACAAGGCACTGAAGCTTTCTTT. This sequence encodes CASSGDKGGQGTEAFF.

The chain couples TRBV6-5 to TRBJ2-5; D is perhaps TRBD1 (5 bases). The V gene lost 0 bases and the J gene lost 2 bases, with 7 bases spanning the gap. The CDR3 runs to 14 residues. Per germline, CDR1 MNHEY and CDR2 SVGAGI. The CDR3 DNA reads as TGTGCCAGCAGTTACTCTCCAGGGCAAGAGACCCAGTACTTC. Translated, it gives CASSYSPGQETQYF.

The CDR3 spells CASSPTGGGTDTQYF. CDR3 in DNA: TGCGCCAGCAGCCCCACGGGCGGGGGAACAGATACGCAGTATTTT. The chain has TRBV5-1 and TRBJ2-3, with TRBD2 matching over 7 bases. The V gene's germline CDR1 is SGHRS and CDR2 YFSETQ. Trimming took 4 bases from V and 3 from J; bases not matched to a gene: 8. The CDR3 is 15 amino acids.

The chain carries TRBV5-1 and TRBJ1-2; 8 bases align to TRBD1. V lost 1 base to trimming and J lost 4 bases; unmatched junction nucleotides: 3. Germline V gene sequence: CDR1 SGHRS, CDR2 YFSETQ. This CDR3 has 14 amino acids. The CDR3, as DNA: TGCGCCAGCAGCTTGACAGGGGGACCCTATGGCTACACCTTC. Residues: CASSLTGGPYGYTF.

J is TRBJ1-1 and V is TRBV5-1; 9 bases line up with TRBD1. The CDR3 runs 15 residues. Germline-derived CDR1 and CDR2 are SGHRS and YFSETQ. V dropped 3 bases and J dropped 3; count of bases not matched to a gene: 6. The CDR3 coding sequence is TGCGCCAGCAGCTCCGGACAGGGGCGGGACACTGAAGCTTTCTTT. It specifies CASSSGQGRDTEAFF.

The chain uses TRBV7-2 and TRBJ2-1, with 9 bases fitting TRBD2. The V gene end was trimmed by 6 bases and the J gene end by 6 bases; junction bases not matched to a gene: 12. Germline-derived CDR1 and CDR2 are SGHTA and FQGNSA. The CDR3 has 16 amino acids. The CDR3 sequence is CASRRQIAGEGNEQFF. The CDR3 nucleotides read TGTGCCAGCAGGCGACAGATAGCGGGGGAAGGCAATGAGCAGTTCTTC.